The present T cell receptor beta chain was sequenced within a study of blood T cell repertoires in COVID-19. Across the whole study: The study drew acute and convalescent COVID-19 samples from the United States, Italy and Spain. T cells, B-cell-depleted T cells, or PBMCs provided the cDNA or gDNA that served as material.

This clone has just one count. The protocol was immunoSEQ multiplex PCR, while the TCRdb copy is restricted to in-frame clones and leaves out a portion. The profile shows about 280,000 clones, 70% to 90% of them singletons. This clonotype originated in a young woman who had recovered from COVID-19. The sequencing input was peripheral blood.

CDR3 amino acids: CASSLGRGISGYTF. The DNA of the CDR3 is TGTGCCAGCAGTTTAGGGCGGGGGATTAGTGGCTACACCTTC. This rearrangement joins TRBV27 to TRBJ1-2; D perhaps matches TRBD1 (5 bases). In germline, CDR1 is MNHEY, CDR2 SMNVEV (reference sequence). This CDR3 is built from 14 residues. Trimming stripped 2 bases from V and 7 bases from J, with 14 bases between.